This is a list of T cell receptor beta chains from one sample in a study of graft-versus-host responses after intestinal transplantation. Their antigen targets remain unknown. TCRdb's copy holds only in-frame clones and misses some; the assay was immunoSEQ multiplex PCR. In the table there are over 100,000 clones, about 88% of which are singletons. The sample in question was unstimulated CD4+ T cells sorted from spleen or lymph node cells, obtained before intestinal transplant. The source is a human donor who received an intestinal transplant. CDR3s include the opening cysteine and the closing phenylalanine or tryptophan.

v_call	j_call	cdr3_aa
TRBV7-2	TRBJ1-2	CASSLATGGNYGYTF
TRBV6-5	TRBJ1-6	CASRTTGGNDSPLHF
TRBV5-4	TRBJ2-7	CASSLPGGAYEQYF
TRBV19	TRBJ1-2	CASSILRTGGGYTF
TRBV7-3	TRBJ2-1	CASSLALYNEQFF
TRBV6-5	TRBJ1-5	CASRNRGDQPQHF
TRBV28	TRBJ1-2	CASSGTSYGYTF
TRBV11-2	TRBJ2-1	CASSPRATPYNEQFF
TRBV6-1	TRBJ1-5	CASSRGKWQPQHF
TRBV21-1	TRBJ2-5	CASIIQGRGETQYF
TRBV7-9	TRBJ2-2	CASSLVSGKPGELFF
TRBV9	TRBJ1-2	CASSVEAAGENYGYTF
TRBV7-2	TRBJ1-4	CASSLAGTEAGKLFF
TRBV6-5	TRBJ1-1	CASSPAGTGEVVTFF
TRBV13	TRBJ2-3	CASSLRQGTDTQYF
TRBV19	TRBJ1-2	CASSGDRGNGYTF